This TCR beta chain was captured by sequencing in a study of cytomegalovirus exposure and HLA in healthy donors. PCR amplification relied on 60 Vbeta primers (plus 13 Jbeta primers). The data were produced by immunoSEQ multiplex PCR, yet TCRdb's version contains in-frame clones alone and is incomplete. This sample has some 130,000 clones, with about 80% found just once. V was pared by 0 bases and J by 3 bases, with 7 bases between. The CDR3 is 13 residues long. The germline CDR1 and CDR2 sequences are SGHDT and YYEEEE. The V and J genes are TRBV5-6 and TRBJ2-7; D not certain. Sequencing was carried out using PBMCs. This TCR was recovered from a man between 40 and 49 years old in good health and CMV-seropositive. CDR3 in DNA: TGTGCCAGCAGCTTGGTCAGAAACTACGAGCAGTACTTC. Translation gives CASSLVRNYEQYF.